This TCR beta chain was recovered during a study of T-cell reconstitution after alpha-beta-depleted transplantation in children. Germline V gene sequence: CDR1 LGHNA, CDR2 YNFKEQ. V lost 0 bases and J lost 5, with 5 bases in between. The CDR3 covers 12 residues. This clonotype was recorded many times. As yet, its antigen is unknown. The study, taken as a whole, reports: Surviving thymic progenitors and recipient T cells were the source of high TCRbeta diversity at day 60 in some patients. Alpha-beta T cells present about two months after transplant were reported to originate from several hundred expanded graft clones. Most T-cell counts and diversity one year after the transplant came from T cells that were newly produced.

Preparation of the TCRbeta library used unique molecular identifiers. TCRdb itself ran the PCR reads through MiXCR, one entry per CDR3 protein. The sample shows about a million distinct CDR3 sequences, roughly 29% of them seen only once. The starting material was PBMCs, mostly from graft donor cells, obtained 360 days after TCRalphabeta/CD19-depleted stem cell transplant. This clonotype was obtained from a boy younger than two who had a stem cell transplant for SCID, so the T cells may come from the graft donor. The V and J genes are TRBV4-2 and TRBJ2-7; D unclear. CDR3 coding DNA: TGTGCCAGCAGCCAAGAGGGAAACGAGCAGTACTTC. Protein sequence: CASSQEGNEQYF.